This TCR beta chain was sequenced for a study of cytomegalovirus exposure and HLA in healthy donors. Study summary: In terms of ancestry, the Caucasian-associated cluster contained roughly 80% of the approximately 380 genotyped donors. Whole-study findings and limits: Later analysis showed most CMV-associated TCR beta chains appearing HLA-restricted. An analysis done earlier found most TCR beta V segments productive about 87% or about 30% of the time.

As to this clone: What it recognizes is unknown.

The primer mix had 60 Vbeta and 13 Jbeta primers. Profiling relied on immunoSEQ multiplex PCR, and the TCRdb table lists in-frame clones only, not all of them. The data show 50,000 to 70,000 clones, roughly 80% seen once. Germline V gives CDR1 SNHLY, CDR2 FYNNEI. The CDR3 has 11 amino acids. Trimming at V came to 7 bases and at J to 10 bases, leaving 4 bases not matched to a gene. Input material: PBMCs. The V and J genes are TRBV2 and TRBJ2-3; 8 bases align to TRBD1. The receptor was isolated from a girl aged 10 to 17 in good health and CMV-seropositive. The CDR3 sequence: CASIGQGPQYF. The CDR3 DNA is TGTGCCAGCATCGGACAGGGCCCGCAGTATTTT. Full variable domain (rest looked up from reference TRBV2 and TRBJ2-3): EPEVTQTPSHQVTQMGQEVILRCVPISNHLYFYWYRQILGQKVEFLVSFYNNEISEKSEIFDDQFSVERPDGSNFTLKIRSTKLEDSAMYFCASIGQGPQYFGPGTRLTVL.